This T cell receptor (beta chain) was recovered during a study of shared clonotypes between healthy human individuals. As for the study in general: Each donor's CD8 memory used one plate, CD8 naive two, each CD4 subset three. General study points: Clonotype sharing levels among donors were expected to vary with sequencing depth. Generally, naive subsets came out with larger estimated richness than memory subsets.

Comment on this clone: The antigen is unknown.

CDR1 and CDR2 (germline): SGHRS, YFSETQ. J lost 5 bases, V lost 3 bases, and 10 bases had no gene match. This CDR3 is built from 17 residues. Assay runs were performed at deep level. Only in-frame clones appear in the TCRdb table, and some are missing; sequencing was by immunoSEQ multiplex PCR. Here the sample spans fewer than 400,000 clones, approximately 79% being singletons. The TCR was taken from a man aged 25 to 40 in good health. This chain uses TRBV5-1 with TRBJ2-1; TRBD2 aligns across 11 bases. The specimen was memory CD4+ T cells sorted from blood. The subset here: CD45RA-negative fraction. The CDR3 loop reads CASSSEKTSGTNNEQFF. Written as DNA, the CDR3 is TGCGCCAGCAGCTCCGAGAAGACTAGCGGGACTAACAATGAGCAGTTCTTC.